The 18 T cell receptor beta chains listed next were all sequenced from one sample in a study of CD4 T cells in relation to SARS-CoV-2 and coronaviruses. Their antigen targets remain unknown. Using immunoSEQ multiplex PCR, the repertoire was profiled, and TCRdb retains in-frame clones only, with some absent. The sample yields 20,000 to 30,000 clones, around 73% seen once. Unexposed donor CD4+ T cells date from 2011-2018, before the COVID-19 pandemic. CD4+ T cells were isolated from the cells after roughly 11 days of culture. Source material: CD4+ T cells from PBMCs, cultured in vitro. These receptors were obtained from a human donor in good health.

This chain connects TRBV12-3 or TRBV12-4 to TRBJ1-2, with 7 bases identical to TRBD1. This CDR3 contains 13 residues. V was pared by 4 bases and J by 4 bases, with 3 bases of the junction left unmatched. CDR3 amino acids: CASSWGTVYGYTF. CDR3 DNA: TGTGCCAGCAGTTGGGGGACAGTCTATGGCTACACCTTC.

V is TRBV6-2 or TRBV6-3 and J is TRBJ1-6, with D possibly matching TRBD1 (6 bases). The V and J ends lost 0 bases and 13 bases respectively, with 19 bases between them. The CDR3 totals 16 residues. Germline assignment: CDR1 MNHEY and CDR2 SVGEGT. In DNA, the CDR3 is TGTGCCAGCAGTTACTCGGGGGGCTTAGAGGTTTCGCCCCTCCACTTT. Amino acid sequence: CASSYSGGLEVSPLHF.

The gene calls are TRBV7-8 and TRBJ1-3, with TRBD1 as a possible D gene (5 bases). CDR1 and CDR2 (germline): SGHVS, FQNEAQ. The V and J ends lost 7 bases and 0 bases respectively, with 13 bases between them. The length of the CDR3 is 15 residues. CDR3 in DNA: TGTGCCAGCACCGACAGACGTATCTCTGGAAACACCATATATTTT. Its translation: CASTDRRISGNTIYF.

The sample holds a few counts of this clone. The CDR3 here is CASSRGLAGPRGDTQYF. The CDR3 DNA reads TGTGCCAGCAGCCGAGGACTAGCGGGACCAAGGGGAGATACGCAGTATTTT. This chain links TRBV11-2 with TRBJ2-3; TRBD2 matches at 12 bases. The V gene's germline CDR1 is SGHAT and CDR2 FQNNGV. This CDR3 spans 17 amino acids. The V and J ends lost 5 bases and 5 bases, in that order; junction bases with no gene match: 11. The complete variable domain, with remaining parts taken from reference TRBV11-2 and TRBJ2-3, reads EAGVAQSPRYKIIEKRQSVAFWCNPISGHATLYWYQQILGQGPKLLIQFQNNGVVDDSQLPKDRFSAERLKGVDSTLKIQPAKLEDSAVYLCASSRGLAGPRGDTQYFGPGTRLTVL.

V and J are TRBV3-1 (or the pseudogene TRBV3-2) and TRBJ2-4; 9 bases agree with TRBD1. The length of the CDR3 is 15 residues. V shed 4 bases and J 6 bases; nucleotides not matched to a gene: 7. Germline V lookup: CDR1 LGHDT, CDR2 YNNKEL (reference sequence). This CDR3 reads CASSLDRGSGNIQYF. CDR3 bases: TGTGCCAGCAGCCTGGACAGGGGTTCGGGAAACATTCAGTACTTC.

This clone has just a few counts. This chain joins TRBV3-1 (or the pseudogene TRBV3-2) and TRBJ2-2; 11 bases are a match to TRBD2. After removal of 0 bases from V and 4 bases from J, the junction contained 7 bases not matched to a gene. CDR3 size: 18 residues. Germline V gives CDR1 LGHDT, CDR2 YNNKEL (reference sequence). The CDR3 loop is CASSQDGLAGGGTGELFF. CDR3 nucleotides: TGTGCCAGCAGCCAAGATGGTCTAGCGGGAGGAGGCACCGGGGAGCTGTTTTTT.

This clone was seen a few times. The chain combines TRBV4-3 with TRBJ1-2; 10 bases are a match to TRBD1. J gave up 4 bases and V 0 bases, and 5 bases lay outside the gene matches. Germline V gene data show CDR1 as LGHNA and CDR2 as YSLEER. The CDR3 consists of 16 residues. The CDR3 reads CASSQDWGQGSYGYTF. The CDR3 nucleotides read TGCGCCAGCAGCCAAGATTGGGGACAGGGGAGCTATGGCTACACCTTC.

This clone was observed once. This chain links TRBV7-2 with TRBJ2-7, with no clear D. Germline V gives CDR1 SGHTA, CDR2 FQGNSA. The V and J ends lost 5 bases and 3 bases respectively, with 20 bases between them. This CDR3 is built from 16 residues. The CDR3: CASSPGAAGQNYEQYF. CDR3 DNA: TGTGCCAGCAGCCCGGGCGCGGCCGGGCAAAACTACGAGCAGTACTTC.

This clone was counted a few times. V and J are TRBV6-2 or TRBV6-3 and TRBJ1-4; D perhaps matches TRBD1 (5 bases). The CDR3 runs to 16 residues. Trimming left V 3 bases short and J 6 bases short, with 17 bases between. Germline loops: CDR1 MNHEY, CDR2 SVGEGT. The CDR3 sequence is CASSYRPRDGDEKLFF. The CDR3, as DNA: TGTGCCAGCAGTTATCGACCCCGGGACGGAGATGAAAAACTGTTTTTT.

The chain combines TRBV29-1 with TRBJ2-6; perhaps TRBD1 as D (6 bases). CDR1 and CDR2 (germline): SQVTM, ANQGSEA. Trimming removed 6 bases from V and 4 bases from J, with 10 bases in between. This CDR3 has 13 amino acids. CDR3 DNA sequence: TGCAGCGTCGCCGGGACAGGGGCCAACGTCCTGACTTTC. It yields the protein CSVAGTGANVLTF.

V gene TRBV23-1 combines with J gene TRBJ1-5, with TRBD1 matching 7 bases. TRBV23-1 is labeled an ORF, and its function is uncertain. Trimming cost V 2 bases and J 12 bases; bases outside gene matches: 16. The CDR3 extends over 16 amino acids. The CDR3 DNA is TGCGCCAGCAGTCAAGGTATAACAGGGGACCTAATCAGCCAGCATTTT. Protein sequence: CASSQGITGDLISQHF.

This rearrangement joins TRBV2 to TRBJ2-7, with D possibly TRBD1 on 6 matching bases. The CDR3 is made up of 14 amino acids. Between the trimmed V and J ends, which lost 4 bases and 3 bases, there was a span of 13 bases. The germline V gene encodes CDR1 SNHLY and CDR2 FYNNEI. The DNA of the CDR3 is TGTGCCAGCAGTGGATTGACAGGCTACTACGAGCAGTACTTC. Amino acid sequence: CASSGLTGYYEQYF. Together with reference TRBV2 and TRBJ2-7, the CDR3 gives the full variable domain: EPEVTQTPSHQVTQMGQEVILRCVPISNHLYFYWYRQILGQKVEFLVSFYNNEISEKSEIFDDQFSVERPDGSNFTLKIRSTKLEDSAMYFCASSGLTGYYEQYFGPGTRLTVT.

The rearrangement links TRBV19 to TRBJ2-1; 7 bases line up with TRBD2. Germline-derived CDR1 and CDR2 are LNHDA and SQIVND (reference sequence). This CDR3 is built from 17 residues. Trimming removed 1 base from V and 5 bases from J; junction bases left unmatched: 11. CDR3 in amino acids: CASSIGGGPTINNEQFF. CDR3 nucleotide sequence: TGTGCCAGTAGTATAGGGGGGGGTCCCACTATAAACAATGAGCAGTTCTTC.

The rearrangement joins TRBV6-5 to TRBJ1-3; a possible D gene is TRBD1 (5 bases). The CDR3 runs to 13 residues. V was trimmed by 6 bases and J by 4 bases, leaving 10 bases between them. Germline V gene sequence: CDR1 MNHEY, CDR2 SVGAGI. The DNA of the CDR3 is TGTGCCAGCAGACTGGACATGGGAAACACCATATATTTT. It codes for CASRLDMGNTIYF.

The rearrangement joins TRBV2 to TRBJ1-6; 8 positions agree with TRBD1. Germline CDR1 and CDR2: SNHLY and FYNNEI. This CDR3 contains 13 residues. V was clipped by 6 bases and J by 10 bases; unmatched bases: 5. In DNA, the CDR3 is TGTGCCAGCAGCGGACAGGGAGGGTCACCCCTCCACTTT. Its translation is CASSGQGGSPLHF.

The rearrangement joins TRBV5-4 to TRBJ2-7, with TRBD2 matching over 8 bases. CDR1 and CDR2 (germline): SGHNT, YYREEE (reference sequence). This CDR3 is built from 17 residues. J was trimmed by 4 bases and V by 3 bases; bases with no gene match: 15. The CDR3 DNA reads as TGTGCCAGCAGCTCCCTAATTTACGGGGGGGATCGGTACGAGCAGTACTTC. Encoded protein: CASSSLIYGGDRYEQYF.

The gene calls are TRBV2 and TRBJ2-7, with TRBD2 matching over 10 bases. The CDR3 contains 15 residues. After removal of 2 bases from V and 2 bases from J, the junction contained 3 bases not matched to a gene. Germline values: CDR1 SNHLY, CDR2 FYNNEI. The CDR3 nucleotides read TGTGCCAGCAGTGAATGGACTAGCGGTGCCTACGAGCAGTACTTC. Translation gives CASSEWTSGAYEQYF.

This chain uses TRBV7-3 with TRBJ1-2; possibly TRBD1 for D (5 bases). Germline loops: CDR1 SGHTA, CDR2 FQGTGA. This CDR3 has 13 residues. V lost 5 bases, J lost 4 bases, and 11 bases lay in between. The CDR3 loop reads CASSRGDGYGYTF. As DNA, the CDR3 is TGTGCCAGCAGCCGTGGGGACGGCTATGGCTACACCTTC.